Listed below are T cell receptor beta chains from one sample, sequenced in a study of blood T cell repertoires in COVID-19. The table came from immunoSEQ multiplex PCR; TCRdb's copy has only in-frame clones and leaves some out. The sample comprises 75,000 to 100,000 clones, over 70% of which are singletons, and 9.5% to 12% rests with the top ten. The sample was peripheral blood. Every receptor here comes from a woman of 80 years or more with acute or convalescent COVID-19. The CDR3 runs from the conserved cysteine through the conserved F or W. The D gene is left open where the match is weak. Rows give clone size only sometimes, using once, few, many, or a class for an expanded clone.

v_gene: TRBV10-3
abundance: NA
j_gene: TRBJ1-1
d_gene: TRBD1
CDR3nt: TGTGCCATCAGTGCAGGACAGGGTGACACTGAAGCTTTCTTT
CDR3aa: CAISAGQGDTEAFF

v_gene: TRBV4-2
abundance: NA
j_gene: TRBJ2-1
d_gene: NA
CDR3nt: TGTGCCAGCAGCCAAGATAAAACTAGCTACAATGAGCAGTTCTTC
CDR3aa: CASSQDKTSYNEQFF

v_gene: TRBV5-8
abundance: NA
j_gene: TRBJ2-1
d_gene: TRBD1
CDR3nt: TGTGCCAGCAGCTTGCCTCCGGGACAGGGTAATCATGAGCAGTTCTTC
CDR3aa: CASSLPPGQGNHEQFF

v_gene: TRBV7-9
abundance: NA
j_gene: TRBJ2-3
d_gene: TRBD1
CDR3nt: TGTGCCAGCAGCAGGGACAGGGGGAGTATGGATACGCAGTATTTT
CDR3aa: CASSRDRGSMDTQYF

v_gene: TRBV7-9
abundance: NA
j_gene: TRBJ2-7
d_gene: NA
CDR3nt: TGTGCCAGCAGCTTTGTCCCCTCCTCCTACGAGCAGTACTTC
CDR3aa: CASSFVPSSYEQYF

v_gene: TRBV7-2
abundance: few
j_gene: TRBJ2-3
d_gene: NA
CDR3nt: TGTGCCAGCAGCTTATGGGGCCCAGATACGCAGTATTTT
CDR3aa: CASSLWGPDTQYF

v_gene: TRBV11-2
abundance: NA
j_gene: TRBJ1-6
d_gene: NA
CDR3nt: TGTGCCAGCAGCTTAGGTGGGGGGAAGGGGTATTCACCCCTCCACTTT
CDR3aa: CASSLGGGKGYSPLHF

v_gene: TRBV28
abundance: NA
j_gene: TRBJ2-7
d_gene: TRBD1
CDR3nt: TGTGCCAGCAGTGGGACAGGGGAAGTAAGTAGCTACGAGCAGTACTTC
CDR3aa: CASSGTGEVSSYEQYF

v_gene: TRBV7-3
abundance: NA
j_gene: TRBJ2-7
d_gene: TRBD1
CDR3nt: TGTGCCAGCAGCCTATCCCTAGGGGACAGGTTATACTTC
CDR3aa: CASSLSLGDRLYF

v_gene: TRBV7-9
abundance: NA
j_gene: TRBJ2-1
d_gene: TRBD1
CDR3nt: TGTGCCAGCAGCTTAGCCCGGGACAGGGGAATTAATGAGCAGTTCTTC
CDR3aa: CASSLARDRGINEQFF

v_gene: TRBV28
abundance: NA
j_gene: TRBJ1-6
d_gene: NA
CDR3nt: TGTGCCAGCAGGCTACCGGGAAATAATTCACCCCTCCACTTT
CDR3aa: CASRLPGNNSPLHF

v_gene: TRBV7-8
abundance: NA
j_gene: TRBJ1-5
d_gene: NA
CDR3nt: TGTGCCAGCAGCTTAATGGGGGCGGTGAATCAGCCCCAGCATTTT
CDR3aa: CASSLMGAVNQPQHF

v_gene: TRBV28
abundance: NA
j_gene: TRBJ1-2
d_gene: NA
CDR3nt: TGTGCCTCTTTGTACTCTAACTATGGCTACACCTTC
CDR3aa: CASLYSNYGYTF

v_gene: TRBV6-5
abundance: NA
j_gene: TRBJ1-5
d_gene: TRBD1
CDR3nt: TGTGCCAGCGGGTTGCAGGGGGGTCAGCCCCAGCATTTT
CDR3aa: CASGLQGGQPQHF

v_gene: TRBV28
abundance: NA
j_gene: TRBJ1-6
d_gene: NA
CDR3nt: TGTGCCAGCAGGACAGAGTTCTATAATTCACCCCTCCACTTT
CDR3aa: CASRTEFYNSPLHF

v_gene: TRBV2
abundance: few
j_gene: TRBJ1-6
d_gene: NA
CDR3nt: TGTGCCAGCAGTGAGGGAGGGGTAGGAAATTCACCCCTCCACTTT
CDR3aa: CASSEGGVGNSPLHF

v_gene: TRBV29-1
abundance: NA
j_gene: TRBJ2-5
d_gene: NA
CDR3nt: TGCAGCGTTGAAGAAATGGGCAGGATAAAGACCCAGTACTTC
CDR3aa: CSVEEMGRIKTQYF

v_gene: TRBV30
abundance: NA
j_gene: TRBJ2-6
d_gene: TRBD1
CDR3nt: TGTGCCTCTCCGGGACAGGGCCTCTCTGGGGCCAACGTCCTGACTTTC
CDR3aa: CASPGQGLSGANVLTF

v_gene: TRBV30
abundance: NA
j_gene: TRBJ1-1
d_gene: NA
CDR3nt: TGTGCCTGGAGGGAAAACGCGGGCACTGAAGCTTTCTTT
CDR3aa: CAWRENAGTEAFF

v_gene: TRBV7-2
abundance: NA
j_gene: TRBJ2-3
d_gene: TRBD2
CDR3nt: TGTGCCAGCAGCTTACTAGCGGGGGTAGAGCAGTATTTT
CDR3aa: CASSLLAGVEQYF

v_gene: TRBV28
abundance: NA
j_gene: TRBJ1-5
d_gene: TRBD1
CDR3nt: TGTGCCAGCAGTACGGGGGACAGGCCCAATCAGCCCCAGCATTTT
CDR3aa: CASSTGDRPNQPQHF

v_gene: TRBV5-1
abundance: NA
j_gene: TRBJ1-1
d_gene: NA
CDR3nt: TGCGCCAGCAGGCCGGGACTCGGGCGGTTGAACACTGAAGCTTTCTTT
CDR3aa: CASRPGLGRLNTEAFF

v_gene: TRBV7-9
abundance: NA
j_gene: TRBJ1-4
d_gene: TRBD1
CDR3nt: TGTGCCAGCAGCCCGCAGGGGGCTGTTGGTGAAAAACTGTTTTTT
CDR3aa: CASSPQGAVGEKLFF

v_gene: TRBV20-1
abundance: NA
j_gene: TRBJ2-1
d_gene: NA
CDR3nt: TGCAGTGCCCAACAAGAAGAGCAGTTCTTC
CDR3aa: CSAQQEEQFF

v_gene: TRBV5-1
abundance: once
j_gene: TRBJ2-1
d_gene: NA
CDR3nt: TGCGCCAGCAGCTTGGCCCAGAACTCCTACAATGAGCAGTTCTTC
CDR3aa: CASSLAQNSYNEQFF

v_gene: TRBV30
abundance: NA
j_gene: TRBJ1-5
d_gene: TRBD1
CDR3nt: TGTGCCTGGACGGGACAGGGACTTAATCAGCCCCAGCATTTT
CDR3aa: CAWTGQGLNQPQHF

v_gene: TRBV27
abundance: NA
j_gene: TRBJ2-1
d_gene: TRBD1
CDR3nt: TGTGCCAGCAGTACCGGGACAGGGAAGCGGGATGAGCAGTTCTTC
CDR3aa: CASSTGTGKRDEQFF

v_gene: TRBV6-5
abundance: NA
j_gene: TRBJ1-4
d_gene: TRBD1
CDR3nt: TGTGCCAGCAGCCTCACAACAGGGGCTAATGAAAAACTGTTTTTT
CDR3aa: CASSLTTGANEKLFF

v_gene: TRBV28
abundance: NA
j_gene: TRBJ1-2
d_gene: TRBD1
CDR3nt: TGTGCCAGCAGTCCGGGACAGGGGCTAGCTAACTATGGCTACACCTTC
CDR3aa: CASSPGQGLANYGYTF

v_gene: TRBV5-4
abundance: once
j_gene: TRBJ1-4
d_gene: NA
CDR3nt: TGTGCCAGCAGCCTGTTCCGGGGGAGCAAACTGTTTTTT
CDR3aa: CASSLFRGSKLFF

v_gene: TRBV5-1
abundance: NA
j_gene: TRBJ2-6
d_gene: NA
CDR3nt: TGCGCCAGCAGCATACCGGGACAAACAAACCCTGGGGCCAACGTCCTGACTTTC
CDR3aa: CASSIPGQTNPGANVLTF

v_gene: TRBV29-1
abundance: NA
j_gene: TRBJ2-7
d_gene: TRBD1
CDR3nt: TGCAGCGTAACAGGGGGCTTCAACGAGCAGTACTTC
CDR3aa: CSVTGGFNEQYF

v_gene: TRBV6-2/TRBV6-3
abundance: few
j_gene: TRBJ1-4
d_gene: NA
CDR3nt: TGTGCCAGCAGTTACCCCACGGCGGGTGCGAATGAAAAACTGTTTTTT
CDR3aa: CASSYPTAGANEKLFF

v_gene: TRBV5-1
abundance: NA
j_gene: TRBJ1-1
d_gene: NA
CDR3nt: TGCGCCAGCAGCTTGGAACCGGGACAGAACACTGAAGCTTTCTTT
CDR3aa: CASSLEPGQNTEAFF

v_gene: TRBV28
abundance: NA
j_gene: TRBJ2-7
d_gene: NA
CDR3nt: TGTGCCACCAATATACCGCTGAGCTCCTACGAGCAGTACTTC
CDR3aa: CATNIPLSSYEQYF

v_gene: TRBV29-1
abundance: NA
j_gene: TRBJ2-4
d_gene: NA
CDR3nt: TGCAGCGTTGGAAGGGCGGGGCGAAACATTCAGTACTTC
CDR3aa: CSVGRAGRNIQYF